The 10 T cell receptor beta chains in this list originate from one sample, sequenced in a study of blood T cell repertoires in COVID-19. The assay was immunoSEQ multiplex PCR, and TCRdb's table has in-frame clones only and misses some. The data hold approximately 70,000 clones, with more than 65% observed a single time. The sample consisted of peripheral blood. The receptor set was obtained from a woman between 50 and 59 years old with acute or convalescent COVID-19.

DNA of the CDR3: TGTGCCAGCACCAGACTAGCGGAAGTTCACGAGCAGTACTTC. It encodes CASTRLAEVHEQYF. V usage is TRBV6-6 and J usage is TRBJ2-7; 9 bases are a match to TRBD2. Germline V lookup: CDR1 MNHNY, CDR2 SVGAGI (reference sequence). The CDR3 covers 14 residues. V was clipped by 7 bases and J by 5 bases; unmatched bases: 9.

The J gene is TRBJ2-4, the V gene TRBV4-3, with 10 bases aligning to TRBD2. The CDR3 is made up of 17 amino acids. With 0 bases clipped from V and 6 bases from J, the junction kept 8 bases outside the gene matches. Germline CDR1 reads LGHNA; CDR2 reads YSLEER. This CDR3 reads CASSQDLRAGGPNIQYF. CDR3 nucleotide sequence: TGCGCCAGCAGCCAAGATTTGAGAGCGGGAGGGCCAAACATTCAGTACTTC.

This clone appeared a single time. The chain is built from TRBV29-1 and TRBJ2-1, with TRBD2 identical over 7 bases. The CDR3 runs to 13 residues. With V trimmed by 5 bases and J by 7 bases, 8 bases remained unmatched. Germline CDR1 reads SQVTM; CDR2 reads ANQGSEA. The CDR3 DNA reads TGCAGCGTTTCTACGGGAGCGGGGAATGAGCAGTTCTTC. Translating it yields CSVSTGAGNEQFF.

The chain joins TRBV18 to TRBJ2-7; tentative D call: TRBD2 (6 bases). The ends were cut back, 4 bases at V and 1 base at J, with 17 bases in the middle. This CDR3 is built from 16 residues. The germline V gene encodes CDR1 KGHSH and CDR2 LQKENI. CDR3 in amino acids: CASSLGGAGFSYEQYF. CDR3 nucleotide sequence: TGTGCCAGCTCACTGGGCGGAGCGGGTTTTTCCTACGAGCAGTACTTC.

The chain is built from TRBV28 and TRBJ1-5, with a tentative D call TRBD1 (5 bases). The V gene lost 7 bases and the J gene lost 3 bases, with 10 bases spanning the gap. This CDR3 is 13 amino acids long. CDR1 is MDHEN, CDR2 SYDVKM, per germline. The CDR3 sequence: CASTREVNQPQHF. The CDR3 DNA reads TGTGCCAGCACCAGGGAGGTCAATCAGCCCCAGCATTTT.

This clone appeared many times. The chain has TRBV2 and TRBJ1-6, with 7 bases matching TRBD1. Germline CDR1 is SNHLY and CDR2 is FYNNEI. V lost 4 bases, J lost 6 bases, and 6 bases stayed unmatched. CDR3 length equals 15 residues. DNA for the CDR3: TGTGCCAGCAGTGGACAGGGTCAGTCTAATTCACCCCTCCACTTT. This codes for CASSGQGQSNSPLHF.

V and J are TRBV6-2 or TRBV6-3 and TRBJ1-5; no firm D call. Trimming left V 2 bases short and J 5 bases short, with 13 bases between. This CDR3 is 15 amino acids long. From germline, CDR1 is MNHEY and CDR2 SVGEGT. The CDR3 reads CASSYVSGSDQPQHF. The CDR3, as DNA: TGTGCCAGCAGTTACGTGTCAGGTTCTGATCAGCCCCAGCATTTT.

The chain recombines TRBV19 with TRBJ1-5; 12 positions match TRBD1. CDR3 size: 15 residues. The germline CDR1 and CDR2 sequences are LNHDA and SQIVND (reference sequence). V lost 3 bases, J lost 6 bases, and 3 bases stayed unmatched. The CDR3 region has the DNA TGTGCCAGTAGTATTGGGACAGGGGGCGGTCAGCCCCAGCATTTT. It translates to CASSIGTGGGQPQHF.

This rearrangement joins TRBV27 to TRBJ1-2; TRBD1 aligns across 9 bases. Trimming removed 4 bases from V and 8 bases from J; junction bases left unmatched: 8. The germline V gene encodes CDR1 MNHEY and CDR2 SMNVEV (reference sequence). This CDR3 has 14 residues. The chain's CDR3 is CASSSHGQGKGYTF. Written as DNA, the CDR3 is TGTGCCAGCAGTTCTCATGGACAGGGGAAGGGCTACACCTTC.

V and J are TRBV9 and TRBJ1-2; no clear D gene. There are 14 residues in the CDR3. V dropped 4 bases and J dropped 4 bases, with 14 bases sitting between them. Germline loops: CDR1 SGDLS, CDR2 YYNGEE. The chain's CDR3 is CASSPRESFYGYTF. CDR3 DNA: TGTGCCAGCAGCCCCCGGGAGTCCTTCTATGGCTACACCTTC.